This entry concerns a single T cell receptor (beta chain). Its antigen remains unknown. The source of the sample is a study of long-term antiretroviral therapy in people with HIV. At minimum, one pre-ART and two post-ART PBMC samples were obtained from each donor. Survey-level resolution applied to immunoSEQ assay v3.0. The protocol was immunoSEQ multiplex PCR, while the TCRdb copy is restricted to in-frame clones and leaves out a portion. The table shows 7,700 or so clones, with approximately 84% occurring only once. Study-wide results and limits: Information on adherence to ART, viral resistance or therapy changes was unavailable. Repertoire composition at all time points was dominated by clones that had expanded before ART.

V lost 5 bases and J 8 bases, leaving 21 bases between the germline ends. CDR1 is SQVTM, CDR2 ANQGSEA, per germline. This CDR3 has 14 residues. The origin of this receptor is a man aged 40-55 years with HIV. The gene calls are TRBV29-1 and TRBJ1-2; D is perhaps TRBD1 (6 bases). The material sequenced was unsorted PBMCs, taken 2.5 to 2.7 years before starting antiretroviral therapy. The CDR3 DNA reads TGCAGCGTTACAAACCTCCCAGGGGAGGGCGGCTACACCTTC. Translation gives CSVTNLPGEGGYTF.